A selection of T cell receptor beta chains follows, all from one sample in a study of blood T cell repertoires in COVID-19. Measured with immunoSEQ multiplex PCR; TCRdb has only the in-frame clones, and not every one. The data contain about 91,000 clones, about 90% of them singletons. Sequencing input: peripheral blood. These receptors were obtained from a man in his 70s with acute or convalescent COVID-19. Both conserved end residues are part of each CDR3. Each record gives: clone size, D gene, J gene, V gene, CDR3 protein, CDR3 DNA. A D gene is named only where the DNA matches it firmly. Not every row has a clone size; where given, it reads once, few, many or a size class.

few TRBD1 TRBJ1-2 TRBV5-5 CASSLEQGYGYTF TGTGCCAGCAGCTTGGAACAGGGGTATGGCTACACCTTC
NA NA TRBJ1-2 TRBV11-2 CASSDRWEFTNYGYTF TGTGCCAGCAGCGATAGATGGGAGTTTACTAACTATGGCTACACCTTC
NA TRBD1 TRBJ1-4 TRBV3-1/TRBV3-2 CASSRQGVYEKLFF TGTGCCAGCAGCCGACAGGGGGTCTATGAAAAACTGTTTTTT
NA TRBD1 TRBJ1-6 TRBV5-5 CASSLIGGRQGASPLHF TGTGCCAGCAGCTTGATAGGCGGTCGGCAGGGGGCTTCACCCCTCCACTTT
NA TRBD1 TRBJ2-7 TRBV10-1 CASSGQGQGWLKYF TGCGCCAGCAGCGGGCAGGGACAGGGCTGGCTCAAGTACTTC
few TRBD2 TRBJ2-3 TRBV5-1 CASSSAEGLAGEDTDTQYF TGCGCCAGCAGCTCCGCGGAAGGACTAGCGGGGGAGGACACAGATACGCAGTATTTT
once NA TRBJ2-2 TRBV19 CASSPTANTGELFF TGTGCCAGTAGTCCTACCGCGAACACCGGGGAGCTGTTTTTT
few NA TRBJ1-1 TRBV19 CASRDQTVNTEAFF TGTGCCAGTAGAGATCAGACAGTGAACACTGAAGCTTTCTTT
NA NA TRBJ1-1 TRBV21-1 CASSPRDRRNTEAFF TGTGCCAGCAGCCCCAGGGACAGGAGGAACACTGAAGCTTTCTTT
NA TRBD1 TRBJ1-4 TRBV2 CASGQGNSNEKLFF TGTGCCAGCGGACAGGGAAATTCTAATGAAAAACTGTTTTTT
NA TRBD2 TRBJ2-3 TRBV6-1 CASSELAGSTDTQYF TGTGCCAGCAGTGAGCTAGCGGGGTCCACAGATACGCAGTATTTT
few TRBD1 TRBJ1-6 TRBV3-1/TRBV3-2 CASSRDGQGDSPLHF TGTGCCAGCAGCCGGGATGGACAGGGTGACTCACCCCTCCACTTT
NA TRBD2 TRBJ2-3 TRBV24-1 CATSDGTSGGVTDTQYF TGTGCCACCAGTGATGGGACTAGCGGGGGAGTCACAGATACGCAGTATTTT
NA NA TRBJ1-1 TRBV9 CASSVAGSLMNTEAFF TGTGCCAGCAGCGTAGCCGGGTCCCTCATGAACACTGAAGCTTTCTTT
NA NA TRBJ2-2 TRBV6-5 CASSRGLLSNGELFF TGTGCCAGCAGTCGGGGTTTGCTATCAAACGGGGAGCTGTTTTTT
NA TRBD2 TRBJ2-7 TRBV19 CASALAGDTYEQYF TGTGCCAGTGCACTAGCGGGGGACACCTACGAGCAGTACTTC
NA TRBD1 TRBJ1-2 TRBV6-1 CASSEALGTGGYGYTF TGTGCCAGCAGTGAAGCCCTCGGGACAGGGGGCTATGGCTACACCTTC
once NA TRBJ2-2 TRBV5-4 CATRDGTNTGELFF TGTGCCACCCGAGACGGGACGAACACCGGGGAGCTGTTTTTT
NA NA TRBJ1-6 TRBV27 CASSLGYSPLHF TGTGCCAGCAGTTTAGGCTATTCACCCCTCCACTTT
once NA TRBJ1-2 TRBV7-8 CASSLARHHYGYTF TGTGCCAGCAGCTTAGCGAGACACCACTATGGCTACACCTTC
NA NA TRBJ1-4 TRBV2 CASSPGTNEKLFF TGTGCCAGCAGCCCGGGGACTAATGAAAAACTGTTTTTT
NA TRBD2 TRBJ2-7 TRBV6-5 CASSSEAGGSSYEQYF TGTGCCAGCAGTTCCGAGGCGGGGGGCAGTTCCTACGAGCAGTACTTC
NA NA TRBJ1-1 TRBV9 CASSVAARGTEAFF TGTGCCAGCAGCGTTGCCGCCCGGGGCACTGAAGCTTTCTTT
few NA TRBJ1-1 TRBV27 CASSYRPGNTEAFF TGTGCCAGCAGTTACCGGCCGGGGAACACTGAAGCTTTCTTT
NA NA TRBJ1-2 TRBV14 CASSQVQLYGYTF TGTGCCAGCAGCCAAGTACAGCTTTATGGCTACACCTTC
NA NA TRBJ1-4 TRBV12-3/TRBV12-4 CASSRQGGEKLFF TGTGCCAGCAGTAGGCAGGGTGGAGAAAAACTGTTTTTT
NA TRBD1 TRBJ2-1 TRBV19 CASGGQGERDNEQFF TGTGCCAGTGGGGGACAGGGGGAAAGGGACAATGAGCAGTTCTTC
NA NA TRBJ2-2 TRBV10-1 CASSVGVTGELFF TGCGCCAGCAGTGTAGGGGTCACCGGGGAGCTGTTTTTT
NA TRBD1 TRBJ1-2 TRBV28 CASSSQGALRGYTF TGTGCCAGCAGTTCCCAGGGGGCCCTGCGGGGCTACACCTTC
NA TRBD1 TRBJ1-2 TRBV28 CASSGQGFYGYTF TGTGCCAGTTCGGGACAGGGCTTTTATGGCTACACCTTC
NA NA TRBJ2-5 TRBV27 CASSLAGAETQYF TGTGCCAGCAGTTTAGCAGGGGCCGAGACCCAGTACTTC
NA NA TRBJ1-1 TRBV7-2 CASSPTRGVNTEAFF TGTGCCAGCAGCCCCACCAGGGGTGTGAACACTGAAGCTTTCTTT
NA TRBD2 TRBJ2-5 TRBV28 CASSSGLAGGQETQYF TGTGCCAGCAGTTCCGGACTAGCGGGGGGACAAGAGACCCAGTACTTC
NA NA TRBJ1-6 TRBV11-3 CASRHGSEGYNSPLHF TGTGCCAGCAGGCATGGGTCCGAGGGCTATAATTCACCCCTCCACTTT
NA NA TRBJ1-4 TRBV12-1 CASSFSTHRDTATNEKLFF TGTGCCAGCAGCTTTTCCACCCACCGGGACACCGCAACTAATGAAAAACTGTTTTTT
NA TRBD1 TRBJ2-7 TRBV19 CASSRSGQGESEQYF TGTGCCAGTAGTCGATCTGGACAGGGGGAGAGCGAGCAGTACTTC
NA NA TRBJ2-7 TRBV7-6 CASSLGDSGSYEQYF TGTGCCAGCAGCTTAGGGGACAGCGGGTCCTACGAGCAGTACTTC
NA NA TRBJ1-1 TRBV3-1/TRBV3-2 CASSQVGGMNEAFF TGTGCCAGCAGCCAAGTGGGGGGTATGAATGAAGCTTTCTTT
NA NA TRBJ1-5 TRBV6-5 CASRAYQPQHF TGTGCCAGCAGGGCTTATCAGCCCCAGCATTTT
NA TRBD1 TRBJ1-1 TRBV5-4 CASSLGGQGPSNTEAFF TGTGCCAGCAGCTTGGGGGGACAGGGTCCGTCGAACACTGAAGCTTTCTTT
few TRBD1 TRBJ1-5 TRBV5-6 CASSPKGGGQPQHF TGTGCCAGCAGCCCCAAAGGGGGCGGTCAGCCCCAGCATTTT
NA TRBD1 TRBJ1-6 TRBV27 CASRPDRGNNSPLHF TGTGCCAGCAGACCCGACAGGGGGAATAATTCACCCCTCCACTTT
once TRBD1 TRBJ1-2 TRBV5-8 CASSIQGWTNYGYTF TGTGCCAGCAGCATACAGGGGTGGACTAACTATGGCTACACCTTC
NA TRBD1 TRBJ1-2 TRBV28 CASSLFRRPQGASGYTF TGTGCCAGCAGTTTATTCCGTCGGCCCCAGGGGGCAAGTGGCTACACCTTC
NA NA TRBJ1-1 TRBV6-5 CASPRVNEAFF TGTGCCAGCCCGAGGGTTAATGAAGCTTTCTTT
NA TRBD2 TRBJ2-5 TRBV3-1/TRBV3-2 CASSQERVAGFQETQYF TGTGCCAGCTCCCAGGAGAGGGTAGCGGGGTTCCAAGAGACCCAGTACTTC
NA TRBD2 TRBJ2-3 TRBV27 CASSFELAGGTDTQYF TGTGCCAGCAGTTTTGAACTAGCGGGGGGCACAGATACGCAGTATTTT
few NA TRBJ2-6 TRBV6-4 CASSEQASGANVLTF TGTGCCAGCAGTGAGCAAGCTTCTGGGGCCAACGTCCTGACTTTC
NA NA TRBJ2-2 TRBV6-5 CASSYDRRVGELFF TGTGCCAGCAGTTACGACAGGCGGGTCGGGGAGCTGTTTTTT
NA NA TRBJ1-2 TRBV12-3/TRBV12-4 CASRSDKNYGYTF TGTGCCAGCAGGTCGGACAAGAACTATGGCTACACCTTC